This passage covers 24 T cell receptor beta chains from one sample sequenced in a study of T cells in Graves' hyperthyroidism and ophthalmopathy. TCR beta CDR3 regions were amplified from RNA. RT-PCR in the first round (using the HTBI primer set) targeted the TCR CDR3. TCRdb reprocessed the multiplex PCR reads with MiXCR, giving one entry per CDR3 protein. The table lists a few hundred thousand distinct CDR3 sequences, 14% to 15% of them singletons. The sequenced material came from blood. The receptors originated from a woman aged 30 to 39 with Graves' hyperthyroidism.

V usage is TRBV28 and J usage is TRBJ2-7; TRBD1 agrees at 9 bases. V shed 4 bases, J shed 6 bases, and the junction held 10 bases outside the gene matches. The germline V gene encodes CDR1 MDHEN and CDR2 SYDVKM. The CDR3 covers 15 residues. The CDR3 DNA follows: TGTGCCAGCAGTTCGACCGGGACAGGGTCTGCCGAGCAGTACTTC. The encoded protein is CASSSTGTGSAEQYF. Full variable domain (rest looked up from reference TRBV28 and TRBJ2-7): DVKVTQSSRYLVKRTGEKVFLECVQDMDHENMFWYRQDPGLGLRLIYFSYDVKMKEKGDIPEGYSVSREKKERFSLILESASTNQTSMYLCASSSTGTGSAEQYFGPGTRLTVT.

This clonotype was counted at least ten times. The chain links TRBV3-1 to TRBJ1-4; 7 bases align to TRBD1. Germline trimming cut 1 base from V and 5 bases from J; bases unmatched to any gene: 1. This CDR3 is 14 amino acids long. CDR1 LGHDT and CDR2 YNNKEL come from the germline V gene (reference sequence). CDR3 sequence (DNA): TGTGCCAGCAGCCAAGCAGGGGGGAATGAAAAACTGTTTTTT. Encoded protein: CASSQAGGNEKLFF.

Comments on this clonotype: One end of the junction is discordant with germline, which a read error may explain. This chain links TRBV24-1 with TRBJ2-7; D may be TRBD2 (5 bases). Germline V gene data show CDR1 as KGHDR and CDR2 as SFDVKD. The length of the CDR3 is 14 residues. The CDR3 nucleotides are TGTGCCTCCAGTGATTCCGGGATATCCTACGAGCAGTACTTC. Amino acids: CASSDSGISYEQYF.

The V gene is TRBV27, the J gene TRBJ2-1; 10 bases line up with TRBD2. Germline V gene lookup returns CDR1 MNHEY and CDR2 SMNVEV (reference sequence). This CDR3 is built from 15 residues. J lost 7 bases, V lost 3 bases, and 6 bases had no gene match. The CDR3 is CASSLASGSLNEQFF. The CDR3 DNA follows: TGTGCCAGCAGTTTGGCTAGCGGGAGTTTGAATGAGCAGTTCTTC.

This clonotype occurred many times. This chain joins TRBV7-9 and TRBJ2-7; the D call may be TRBD1 or TRBD2 (6 bases each). CDR1 is SEHNR, CDR2 FQNEAQ, per germline (reference sequence). CDR3 size: 14 residues. Trimming shortened V by 4 bases and J by 7 bases, and 17 bases separated the two germline ends. Here the CDR3 reads CASSSGGGAREQYF. DNA for the CDR3: TGTGCCAGCAGCTCCGGAGGGGGAGCGAGGGAGCAGTACTTC.

The chain employs TRBV7-9 and TRBJ1-2; D might be TRBD1 (5 bases). V was clipped by 2 bases and J by 6 bases, with 13 bases between them. The germline V gene has CDR1 SEHNR and CDR2 FQNEAQ (reference sequence). This CDR3 is 14 amino acids long. CDR3 amino acids: CASSLSLGANGYTF. The CDR3 DNA reads TGTGCCAGCAGCTTATCCCTCGGGGCAAATGGCTACACCTTC.

Ten or more counts support this clonotype. The J gene is TRBJ2-5, the V gene TRBV9, with unresolved D. Deletions cut 4 bases from V and 5 bases from J, with 18 bases between. The CDR3 sequence is 15 residues long. Germline CDR1 is SGDLS and CDR2 is YYNGEE. The CDR3 bases are TGTGCCAGCAGCCCGTCCCGCGGAGTGCTTGAGACCCAGTACTTC. Amino acids: CASSPSRGVLETQYF.

This clonotype was detected only a few times. The V gene is TRBV4-1, the J gene TRBJ1-1, with a weak D call TRBD1 (5 bases). V lost 5 bases, J lost 8 bases, and 12 bases lay in between. Germline V gene lookup returns CDR1 MGHRA and CDR2 YSYEKL. The CDR3 contains 12 residues. The CDR3 spells CASSGAGTEAFF. CDR3 in DNA: TGCGCCAGCAGCGGGGCCGGGACGGAAGCTTTCTTT.

The chain links TRBV15 to TRBJ2-2, with TRBD2 matching 7 bases. This CDR3 has 15 amino acids. The V segment lost 3 bases and the J segment 2 bases; nucleotides outside the gene matches: 3. Looked up from germline, CDR1 is LNHNV and CDR2 is YYDKDF (reference sequence). The CDR3 spells CATSRGLRNTGELFF. Here the CDR3 DNA reads TGTGCCACCAGCAGGGGACTACGCAACACCGGGGAGCTGTTTTTT.

This clonotype was counted at least ten times. This rearrangement joins TRBV29-1 to TRBJ1-2, with D uncertain. Germline V gene sequence: CDR1 SQVTM, CDR2 ANQGSEA. The CDR3 covers 13 residues. Trimming left V 3 bases short and J 4 bases short, with 12 bases between. The chain's CDR3 is CSVEAAVGYGYTF. The CDR3 nucleotides are TGCAGCGTTGAGGCAGCGGTGGGCTATGGCTACACCTTC.

This clonotype was seen more than once but under ten times. The chain carries TRBV6-5 and TRBJ1-1; D remains unclear. From germline, CDR1 is MNHEY and CDR2 SVGAGI. V was cut by 1 base and J by 5 bases, with 11 bases left in between. CDR3 length equals 14 residues. CDR3 coding DNA: TGTGCCAGCAGTTACTTCGCCGGGTTAACTGAAGCTTTCTTT. Protein product: CASSYFAGLTEAFF.

This clonotype was recorded a few times. This chain connects TRBV10-3 to TRBJ1-2, with TRBD1 as a possible D gene (6 bases). The CDR3 is 14 residues long. Germline values: CDR1 ENHRY, CDR2 SYGVKD. V shed 2 bases and J shed 3 bases, with 10 bases lying between them. The chain's CDR3 is CAISEAGEYYGYTF. CDR3 coding DNA: TGTGCCATCAGTGAGGCAGGGGAATACTATGGCTACACCTTC.

This clonotype was observed many times. The chain recombines TRBV28 with TRBJ2-5; D ambiguous. V dropped 6 bases and J dropped 2 bases, with 13 bases sitting between them. CDR1 and CDR2 from the germline V gene are MDHEN and SYDVKM. The CDR3 sequence is 14 residues long. The chain's CDR3 is CASSSEATQETQYF. The CDR3 bases are TGTGCCAGCAGCTCAGAGGCAACACAAGAGACCCAGTACTTC.

The chain links TRBV7-2 to TRBJ1-5; 7 nucleotides align to TRBD1. The CDR3 is made up of 15 amino acids. The V and J ends lost 2 bases and 4 bases, in that order; junction bases with no gene match: 5. Germline values: CDR1 SGHTA, CDR2 FQGNSA. The CDR3 is CASSLIGTANQPQHF. The DNA for the CDR3 is TGTGCCAGCAGCTTAATCGGGACAGCAAATCAGCCCCAGCATTTT.

This sequence joins TRBV9 and TRBJ2-7; possible D gene TRBD1, 6 bases. Looked up from germline, CDR1 is SGDLS and CDR2 is YYNGEE. The CDR3 has 14 residues. V was pared by 3 bases and J by 2 bases, with 12 bases between. The CDR3 loop is CASSASTGPYEQYF. CDR3 nucleotides: TGTGCCAGCAGCGCCTCTACAGGGCCCTACGAGCAGTACTTC.

This clonotype came up a few times. The chain recombines TRBV20-1 with TRBJ2-7; 7 bases line up with TRBD1. CDR3 length equals 12 residues. Germline V gene lookup returns CDR1 DFQATT and CDR2 SNEGSKA (reference sequence). V shed 6 bases and J 1 base; nucleotides not matched to a gene: 3. CDR3 amino acids: CSAATGSYEQYF. Here the CDR3 DNA reads TGCAGTGCCGCGACAGGGTCCTACGAGCAGTACTTC.

This clonotype was detected a few times. The genes are TRBV10-3 and TRBJ2-1; perhaps TRBD1 as D (6 bases). The CDR3 is made up of 14 amino acids. Germline V gives CDR1 ENHRY, CDR2 SYGVKD. Trimming took 8 bases from V and 5 from J, leaving 16 bases between them. CDR3 loop: CAIRRTETNNEQFF. The CDR3 nucleotides are TGTGCCATCCGACGGACAGAGACAAACAATGAGCAGTTCTTC.

This clonotype appeared a few times. This chain links TRBV7-3 with TRBJ1-1; maybe TRBD1 (5 bases). This CDR3 contains 13 residues. V lost 1 base and J 12 bases, leaving 15 bases between the germline ends. Germline CDR1 reads SGHTA; CDR2 reads FQGTGA. The CDR3 loop is CASSLSPQGKTFF. The CDR3 nucleotides are TGTGCCAGCAGCTTAAGCCCCCAGGGAAAAACTTTCTTT.

This chain joins TRBV7-2 and TRBJ1-2; possibly TRBD1 for D (6 bases). Trimming took 2 bases from V and 2 from J, leaving 12 bases between them. CDR3 length equals 15 residues. Per germline, CDR1 SGHTA and CDR2 FQGNSA. CDR3 sequence (DNA): TGTGCCAGCAGCTTATCCCGGACAGACAACTATGGCTACACCTTC. Translated: CASSLSRTDNYGYTF.

This clonotype was counted many times. CDR3 in amino acids: CAGGGTGGNNEQFF. The DNA for the CDR3 is TGTGCCGGGGGCGGGACAGGGGGAAACAATGAGCAGTTCTTC. The rearrangement links TRBV2 to TRBJ2-1; 11 bases line up with TRBD1. The germline gives CDR1 SNHLY, CDR2 FYNNEI. Germline trimming cut 11 bases from V and 5 bases from J; bases unmatched to any gene: 8. The CDR3 totals 14 residues.

This clonotype was observed a few times. V gene TRBV24-1 combines with J gene TRBJ2-3; 7 bases align to TRBD1. The CDR3 is 17 residues long. In germline, CDR1 is KGHDR, CDR2 SFDVKD. After removal of 3 bases from V and 2 bases from J, the junction contained 10 bases not matched to a gene. The CDR3 spells CATSDPLGDRVTDTQYF. In nucleotides, the CDR3 is TGTGCCACCAGTGATCCACTCGGTGACAGGGTCACAGATACGCAGTATTTT.

The genes are TRBV28 and TRBJ1-3, with 7 nucleotides matching TRBD1. After removal of 6 bases from V and 0 bases from J, the junction contained 8 bases not matched to a gene. The CDR3 contains 16 residues. Germline assignment: CDR1 MDHEN and CDR2 SYDVKM. This CDR3 is CASSPGGLNSGNTIYF. CDR3 sequence (DNA): TGTGCCAGCAGCCCAGGGGGGTTAAACTCTGGAAACACCATATATTTT. Using reference TRBV28 and TRBJ1-3 for the parts outside the CDR3, the full variable domain is DVKVTQSSRYLVKRTGEKVFLECVQDMDHENMFWYRQDPGLGLRLIYFSYDVKMKEKGDIPEGYSVSREKKERFSLILESASTNQTSMYLCASSPGGLNSGNTIYFGEGSWLTVV.

With respect to this clonotype: At one boundary the junction diverges from the germline segment, which might be a read error. CDR3 DNA sequence: TGTGCCAGCGGGCCCATTAGGGGGGACACTGAAGCTCTCTTT. Its translation: CASGPIRGDTEALF. The V gene is TRBV27, the J gene TRBJ1-1, with a tentative D call TRBD1 (6 bases). This CDR3 contains 14 residues. Germline V gene lookup returns CDR1 MNHEY and CDR2 SMNVEV (reference sequence).

This clonotype was counted at least ten times. This chain links TRBV6-1 with TRBJ2-7; D is undetermined. V gave up 2 bases and J gave up 2 bases, with 13 bases separating them. Per germline, CDR1 MNHNS and CDR2 SASEGT. This CDR3 comprises 15 residues. This CDR3 is CASSELATETYEQYF. In DNA, the CDR3 is TGTGCCAGCAGTGAACTTGCGACGGAGACCTACGAGCAGTACTTC.